Shown below are 11 T cell receptor beta chains from a single sample sequenced in a study of blood T cell repertoires in COVID-19. Repertoires were generated with immunoSEQ multiplex PCR, while TCRdb's copy carries only in-frame clones and drops some. The sample records 57,000 or so clones, about 85% being singletons. The sequenced material came from peripheral blood. The receptors come from a man in his sixties or seventies with acute or convalescent COVID-19.

V and J are TRBV5-6 and TRBJ1-1; no clear D. Looked up from germline, CDR1 is SGHDT and CDR2 is YYEEEE. Between the trimmed V and J ends, which lost 1 base and 0 bases, there was a span of 10 bases. CDR3 size: 15 residues. The DNA for the CDR3 is TGTGCCAGCAGCTTGTTAGGCAGGCTGAACACTGAAGCTTTCTTT. This gives the protein CASSLLGRLNTEAFF.

The V and J genes are TRBV5-1 and TRBJ1-1; D unclear. Germline lookup yields CDR1 SGHRS and CDR2 YFSETQ. Trimming left V 0 bases short and J 0 bases short, with 6 bases between. The CDR3 loop spans 14 amino acids. CDR3 sequence reads: CASSLEVVNTEAFF. The CDR3 region has the DNA TGCGCCAGCAGCTTGGAAGTAGTGAACACTGAAGCTTTCTTT.

The chain joins TRBV6-1 to TRBJ1-2; weak D call: TRBD1 (5 bases). There are 14 residues in the CDR3. The V end lost 1 base, the J end lost 7 bases, and 13 bases lay between the germline ends. CDR1 MNHNS and CDR2 SASEGT come from the germline V gene. The CDR3 loop reads CASSEDGRRGGYTF. The CDR3 DNA reads TGTGCCAGCAGTGAAGACGGCCGAAGGGGTGGCTACACCTTC.

The rearrangement uses TRBV6-6 and TRBJ2-7; the match to TRBD1 covers 12 bases. CDR3 length equals 20 residues. CDR1 MNHNY and CDR2 SVGAGI come from the germline V gene (reference sequence). The J segment lost 1 base and the V segment lost 6 bases, leaving 19 bases of the junction unmatched. The DNA of the CDR3 is TGTGCCAGCAGCCGCAGGCCGGGCGGGACAGGGGGCGAGTTGTCCTACGAGCAGTACTTC. Translated: CASSRRPGGTGGELSYEQYF.

J is TRBJ1-2 and V is TRBV27; 7 bases are a match to TRBD1. The CDR3 has 13 residues. The V gene's germline CDR1 is MNHEY and CDR2 SMNVEV (reference sequence). V was pared by 6 bases and J by 7 bases, with 8 bases of the junction left unmatched. The CDR3 bases are TGTGCCAGCAGCCACGACAGGGAACGTGGCTACACCTTC. This gives the protein CASSHDRERGYTF.

This clone was seen a single time. The chain has TRBV5-1 and TRBJ2-7; D not resolved. V lost 0 bases to trimming and J lost 6 bases, with 13 bases between them. This CDR3 is built from 14 residues. Germline V gene sequence: CDR1 SGHRS, CDR2 YFSETQ. This CDR3 reads CASSLAPASGEQYF. CDR3 DNA: TGCGCCAGCAGCTTGGCCCCCGCGTCTGGCGAGCAGTACTTC.

This chain uses TRBV19 with TRBJ1-5; a weak D match, TRBD1 (5 bases). Trimming stripped 5 bases from V and 0 bases from J, with 20 bases between. CDR3 length: 18 amino acids. CDR1 and CDR2 (germline): LNHDA, SQIVND (reference sequence). The DNA for the CDR3 is TGTGCCAGTAGTTCCTCCCGACAGAGTGGCCATAGCAATCAGCCCCAGCATTTT. It encodes CASSSSRQSGHSNQPQHF.

J is TRBJ1-1 and V is TRBV5-1, with 7 bases matching TRBD1. Looked up from germline, CDR1 is SGHRS and CDR2 is YFSETQ. With V trimmed by 4 bases and J by 4 bases, 7 bases remained unmatched. The CDR3 has 14 amino acids. The CDR3 coding sequence is TGCGCCAGCAGCCCACAGGGGTCGGGCACTGAAGCTTTCTTT. This encodes CASSPQGSGTEAFF.

The V gene is TRBV5-1, the J gene TRBJ1-2, with 8 bases lining up with TRBD1. V trimming: 1 base; J trimming: 8 bases; junction bases outside the gene matches: 7. From germline, CDR1 is SGHRS and CDR2 YFSETQ. The CDR3 totals 14 residues. CDR3 residues: CASSLSETGAGYTF. CDR3 DNA: TGCGCCAGCAGCTTGTCGGAGACAGGGGCCGGCTACACCTTC.

The chain combines TRBV5-1 with TRBJ2-1, with TRBD2 matching over 8 bases. The length of the CDR3 is 15 residues. V trimming: 6 bases; J trimming: 8 bases; junction bases outside the gene matches: 13. Germline lookup yields CDR1 SGHRS and CDR2 YFSETQ. The CDR3 nucleotides read TGCGCCAGCACCCCTTGGGACGGGGGGGCCTATGAGCAGTTCTTC. Residues: CASTPWDGGAYEQFF.

The V and J genes are TRBV6-1 and TRBJ1-2; D is ambiguous. This CDR3 contains 13 residues. Germline V gene data show CDR1 as MNHNS and CDR2 as SASEGT. The germline V and J ends were trimmed by 2 bases and 4 bases, with 8 bases remaining between them. The CDR3 DNA reads as TGTGCCAGCAGTGAATGGCCTAGCTATGGCTACACCTTC. It is translated as CASSEWPSYGYTF.